Listed below are T cell receptor beta chains from one sample, sequenced in a study of beta chain features in type 1 diabetes. Sequenced by immunoSEQ multiplex PCR; TCRdb stores in-frame clones only, minus some. The sample has about 370,000 clones, 8% to 10% seen once. Sequencing used central memory CD4+ T cells from blood. All receptors come from a man younger than 40 with type 1 diabetes. CDR3s include the opening cysteine and the closing phenylalanine or tryptophan. For some rows the clone size is stated as once, few or many, or as a class when expanded; others skip it.

v_gene | abundance | CDR3aa
TRBV12-5 | - | CASGWDSRGDTQYF
TRBV29-1 | - | CSASGTTNTGELFF
TRBV29-1 | - | CSGYRNIYGYTF
TRBV7-9 | many | CASRGLGDTQYF
TRBV5-1 | few | CASSLTGDGEKLFF
TRBV11-2 | few | CASSPGTALEETQYF
TRBV30 | - | CAWQRDSTYGYTF
TRBV7-9 | - | CASSLGEDTDTQYF
TRBV28 | - | CASSLAGGQGETQYF
TRBV6-6 | few | CASSYDRVAEAFF